Reported below is one T cell receptor beta chain. This specimen comes from a study of monozygotic twins with inflammatory bowel disease. Researchers collected over 2 ml of blood per donor. The CDR3 extends over 16 amino acids. From germline, CDR1 is SNHLY and CDR2 FYNNEI. TCRdb re-called the 5' RACE reads; one entry per CDR3 protein, DNA not given. The repertoire table contains 350,000 to 550,000 distinct CDR3 sequences. The chain recombines TRBV2 with TRBJ1-2. This receptor was identified in a human donor with ulcerative colitis or Crohn's disease, or a healthy co-twin of an affected twin (not recorded which). Input material: blood. CDR3 sequence: CASSDRVGKPNYGYTF.